This TCR beta chain appears in the sequencing data of a study of blood T cells in healthy people across ages. Germline CDR1 is MNHNS and CDR2 is SASEGT. Deletions cut 2 bases from V and 5 bases from J, with 12 bases between. The CDR3 consists of 14 residues. Study-wide results and limits: More naive CD4+ cells and higher diversity marked long-lived donors relative to aged donors.

This clonotype was seen a few times. Its antigen is not identified. Next came a second PCR, run for 7 to 11 cycles, which used a sample-barcoded 5' primer along with a J-beta primer mix. Researchers report that a template-switch adaptor with 12 random nucleotides tagged each cDNA molecule. A single record per CDR3 protein comes from TCRdb applying MiXCR to the 5' RACE reads. This sample has roughly 1,000,000 distinct CDR3 sequences, with approximately 25% found just once. This sample was shared with a second study, whose subject was T cells of mothers and their children.

The receptor's source is a girl between 2 and 10 years old in good health. Sequencing was done on a sample of blood. The genes are TRBV6-1 and TRBJ2-5, with unresolved D. Here the CDR3 DNA reads TGTGCCAGCAGTGAAAGTGGTCGCCAGGAGACCCAGTACTTC. Protein: CASSESGRQETQYF.